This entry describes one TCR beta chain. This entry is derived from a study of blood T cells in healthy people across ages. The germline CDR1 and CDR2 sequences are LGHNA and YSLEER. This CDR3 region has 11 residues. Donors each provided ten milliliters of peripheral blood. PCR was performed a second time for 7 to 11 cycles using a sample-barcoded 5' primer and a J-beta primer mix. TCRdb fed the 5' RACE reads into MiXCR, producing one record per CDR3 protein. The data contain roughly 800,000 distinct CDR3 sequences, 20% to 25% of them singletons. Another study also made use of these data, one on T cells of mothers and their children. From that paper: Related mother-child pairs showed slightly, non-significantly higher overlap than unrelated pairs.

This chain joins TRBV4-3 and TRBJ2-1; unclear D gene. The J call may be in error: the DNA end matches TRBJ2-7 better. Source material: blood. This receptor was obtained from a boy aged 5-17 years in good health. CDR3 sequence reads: CASSQETEQYF. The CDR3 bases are TGCGCCAGCAGCCAAGAGACAGAGCAGTACTTC.